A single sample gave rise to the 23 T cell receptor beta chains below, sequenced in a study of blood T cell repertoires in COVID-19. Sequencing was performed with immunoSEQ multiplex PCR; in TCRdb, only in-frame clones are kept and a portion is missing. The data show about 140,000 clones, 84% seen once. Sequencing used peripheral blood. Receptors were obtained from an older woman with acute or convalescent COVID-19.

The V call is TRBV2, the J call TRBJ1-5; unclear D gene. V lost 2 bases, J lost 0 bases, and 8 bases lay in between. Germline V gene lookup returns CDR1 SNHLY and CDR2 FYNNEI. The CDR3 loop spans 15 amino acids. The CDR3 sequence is CASSELVHSNQPQHF. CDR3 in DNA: TGTGCCAGCAGTGAACTGGTACATAGCAATCAGCCCCAGCATTTT.

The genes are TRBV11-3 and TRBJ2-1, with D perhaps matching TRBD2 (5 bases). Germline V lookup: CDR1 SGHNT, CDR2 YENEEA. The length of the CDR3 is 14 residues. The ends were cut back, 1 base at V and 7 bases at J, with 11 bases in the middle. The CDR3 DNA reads TGTGCCAGCAGCTTAGGGACTTATAGGAATGAGCAGTTCTTC. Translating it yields CASSLGTYRNEQFF.

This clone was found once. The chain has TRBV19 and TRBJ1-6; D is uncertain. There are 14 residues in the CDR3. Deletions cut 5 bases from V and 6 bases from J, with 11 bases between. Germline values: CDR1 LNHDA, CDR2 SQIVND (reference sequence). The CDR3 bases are TGTGCCAGTAGTCCGGTGGGAGGTAATTCACCCCTCCACTTT. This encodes CASSPVGGNSPLHF.

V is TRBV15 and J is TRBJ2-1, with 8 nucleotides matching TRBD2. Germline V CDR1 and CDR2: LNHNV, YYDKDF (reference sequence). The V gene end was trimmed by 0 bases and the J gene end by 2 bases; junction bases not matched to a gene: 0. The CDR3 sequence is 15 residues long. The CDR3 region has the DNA TGTGCCACCAGCAGAGAAGCGGGAGCCTACAATGAGCAGTTCTTC. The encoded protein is CATSREAGAYNEQFF.

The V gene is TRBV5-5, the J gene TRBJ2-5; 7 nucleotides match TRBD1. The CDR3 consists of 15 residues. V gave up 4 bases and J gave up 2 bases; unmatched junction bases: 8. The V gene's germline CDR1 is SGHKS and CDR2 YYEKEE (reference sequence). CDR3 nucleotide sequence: TGTGCCAGCAGCCCTATACCGGGACAGCAAGAGACCCAGTACTTC. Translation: CASSPIPGQQETQYF.

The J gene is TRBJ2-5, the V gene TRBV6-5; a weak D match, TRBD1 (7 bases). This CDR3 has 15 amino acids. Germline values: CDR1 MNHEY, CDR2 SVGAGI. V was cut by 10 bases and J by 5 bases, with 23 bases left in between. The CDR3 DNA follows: TGTGCCACCAAACGACAGGGCAGCAGCGGGGAGACCCAGTACTTC. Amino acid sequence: CATKRQGSSGETQYF.

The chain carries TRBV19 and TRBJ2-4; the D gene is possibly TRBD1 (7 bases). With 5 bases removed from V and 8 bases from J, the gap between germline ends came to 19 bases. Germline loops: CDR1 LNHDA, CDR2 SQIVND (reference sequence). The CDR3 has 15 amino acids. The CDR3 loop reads CASSSGGGRGDIQYF. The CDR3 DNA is TGTGCCAGTAGTTCAGGAGGGGGCAGGGGCGACATTCAGTACTTC.

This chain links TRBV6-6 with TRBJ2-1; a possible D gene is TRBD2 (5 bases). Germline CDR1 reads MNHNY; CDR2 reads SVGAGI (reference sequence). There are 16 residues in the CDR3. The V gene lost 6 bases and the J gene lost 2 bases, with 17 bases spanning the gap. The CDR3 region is CASRPAEGGAYNEQFF. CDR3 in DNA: TGTGCCAGCAGACCCGCCGAGGGCGGAGCCTACAATGAGCAGTTCTTC.

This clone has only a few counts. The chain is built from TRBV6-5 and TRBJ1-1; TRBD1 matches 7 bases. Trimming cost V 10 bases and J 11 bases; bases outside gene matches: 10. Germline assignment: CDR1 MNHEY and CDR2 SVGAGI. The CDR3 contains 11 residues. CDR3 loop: CATARGTAAFF. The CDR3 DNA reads TGTGCCACGGCAAGGGGGACAGCGGCTTTCTTT.

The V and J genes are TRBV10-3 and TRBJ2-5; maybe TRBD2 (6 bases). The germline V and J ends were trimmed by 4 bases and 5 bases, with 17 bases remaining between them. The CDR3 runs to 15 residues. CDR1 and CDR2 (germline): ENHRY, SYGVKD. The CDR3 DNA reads TGTGCCATCAGTGTAGGAGGGAGTGTAAGGGAGACCCAGTACTTC. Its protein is CAISVGGSVRETQYF.

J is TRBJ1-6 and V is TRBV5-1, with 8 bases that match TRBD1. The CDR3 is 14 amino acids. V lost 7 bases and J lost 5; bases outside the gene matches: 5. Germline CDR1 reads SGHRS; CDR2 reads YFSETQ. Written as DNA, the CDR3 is TGCGCCAGCGGCCCGGGACAGGATAATTCACCCCTCCACTTT. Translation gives CASGPGQDNSPLHF.

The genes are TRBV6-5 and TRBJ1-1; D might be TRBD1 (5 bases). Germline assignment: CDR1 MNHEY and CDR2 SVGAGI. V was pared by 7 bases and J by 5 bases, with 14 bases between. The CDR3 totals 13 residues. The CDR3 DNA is TGTGCCAGCACCTCCTCGTCAGGGACTGAAGCTTTCTTT. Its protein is CASTSSSGTEAFF.

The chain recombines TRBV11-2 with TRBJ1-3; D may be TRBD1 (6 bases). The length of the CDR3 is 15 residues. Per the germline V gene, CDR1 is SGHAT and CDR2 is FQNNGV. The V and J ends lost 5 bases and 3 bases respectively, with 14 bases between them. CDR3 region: CASSRVGAGGNTIYF. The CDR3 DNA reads TGTGCCAGCAGCAGGGTGGGGGCCGGTGGAAACACCATATATTTT.

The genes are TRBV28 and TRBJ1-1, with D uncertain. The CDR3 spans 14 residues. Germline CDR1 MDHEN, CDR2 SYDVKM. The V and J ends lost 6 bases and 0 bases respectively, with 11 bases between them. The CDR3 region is CASSPLGVNTEAFF. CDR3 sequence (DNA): TGTGCCAGCAGCCCCCTCGGAGTGAACACTGAAGCTTTCTTT.

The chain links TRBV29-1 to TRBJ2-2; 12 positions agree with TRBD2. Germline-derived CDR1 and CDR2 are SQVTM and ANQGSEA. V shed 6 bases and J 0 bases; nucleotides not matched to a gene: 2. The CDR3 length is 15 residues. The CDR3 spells CSVGTSGSNTGELFF. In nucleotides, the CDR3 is TGCAGCGTGGGGACTAGCGGGTCGAACACCGGGGAGCTGTTTTTT.

In DNA form, the CDR3 reads TGTGCCAGCAGCAGACCCGGGGGTAGCAATCAGCCCCAGCATTTT. Residues: CASSRPGGSNQPQHF. V is TRBV7-2 and J is TRBJ1-5; D is possibly TRBD1 (5 bases). This CDR3 has 15 amino acids. In germline, CDR1 is SGHTA, CDR2 FQGNSA. V was shortened by 5 bases and J by 0 bases, with 11 bases between the two germline ends.

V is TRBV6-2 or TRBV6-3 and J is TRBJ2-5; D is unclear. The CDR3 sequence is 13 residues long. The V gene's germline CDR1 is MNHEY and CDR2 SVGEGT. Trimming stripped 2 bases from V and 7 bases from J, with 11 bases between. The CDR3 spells CASSYPPTGTQYF. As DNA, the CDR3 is TGTGCCAGCAGTTACCCTCCAACGGGGACCCAGTACTTC.

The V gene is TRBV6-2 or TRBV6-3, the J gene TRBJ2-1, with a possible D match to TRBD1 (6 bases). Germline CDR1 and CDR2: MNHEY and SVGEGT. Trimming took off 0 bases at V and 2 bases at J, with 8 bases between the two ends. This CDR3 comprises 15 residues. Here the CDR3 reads CASSYSGTPYNEQFF. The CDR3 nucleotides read TGTGCCAGCAGTTACTCAGGGACACCCTACAATGAGCAGTTCTTC.

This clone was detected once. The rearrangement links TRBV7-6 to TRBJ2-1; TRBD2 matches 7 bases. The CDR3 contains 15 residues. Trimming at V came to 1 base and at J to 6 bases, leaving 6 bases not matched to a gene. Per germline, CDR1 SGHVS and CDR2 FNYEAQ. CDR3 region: CASSLGSGGSNEQFF. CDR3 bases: TGTGCCAGCAGCTTAGGCTCGGGCGGGAGCAATGAGCAGTTCTTC.

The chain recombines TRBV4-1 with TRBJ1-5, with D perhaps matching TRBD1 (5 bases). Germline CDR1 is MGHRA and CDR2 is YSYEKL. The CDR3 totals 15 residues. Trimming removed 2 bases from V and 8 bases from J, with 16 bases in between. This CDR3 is CASSQSWGDFEPQHF. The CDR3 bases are TGCGCCAGCAGCCAAAGTTGGGGGGATTTTGAGCCCCAGCATTTT.

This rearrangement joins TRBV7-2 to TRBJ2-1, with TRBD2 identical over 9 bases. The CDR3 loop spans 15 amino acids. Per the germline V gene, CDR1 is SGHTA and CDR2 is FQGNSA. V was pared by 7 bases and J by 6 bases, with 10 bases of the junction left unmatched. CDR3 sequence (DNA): TGTGCCAGCACCCTAGCGGGGAGCCCTCTCAATGAGCAGTTCTTC. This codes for CASTLAGSPLNEQFF.

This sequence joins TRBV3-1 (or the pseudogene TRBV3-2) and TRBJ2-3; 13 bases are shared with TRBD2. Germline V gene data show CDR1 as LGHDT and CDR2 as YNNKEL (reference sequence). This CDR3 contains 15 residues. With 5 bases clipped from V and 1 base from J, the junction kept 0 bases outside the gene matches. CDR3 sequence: CASSGLAGGTDTQYF. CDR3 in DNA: TGTGCCAGCAGCGGACTAGCGGGGGGCACAGATACGCAGTATTTT.

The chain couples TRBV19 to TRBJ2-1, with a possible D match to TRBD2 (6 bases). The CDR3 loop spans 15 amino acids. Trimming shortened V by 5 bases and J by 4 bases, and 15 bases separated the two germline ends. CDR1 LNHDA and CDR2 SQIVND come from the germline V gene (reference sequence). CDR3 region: CASSQMSSAYNEQFF. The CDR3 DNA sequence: TGTGCCAGTAGTCAGATGTCTAGCGCTTACAATGAGCAGTTCTTC.